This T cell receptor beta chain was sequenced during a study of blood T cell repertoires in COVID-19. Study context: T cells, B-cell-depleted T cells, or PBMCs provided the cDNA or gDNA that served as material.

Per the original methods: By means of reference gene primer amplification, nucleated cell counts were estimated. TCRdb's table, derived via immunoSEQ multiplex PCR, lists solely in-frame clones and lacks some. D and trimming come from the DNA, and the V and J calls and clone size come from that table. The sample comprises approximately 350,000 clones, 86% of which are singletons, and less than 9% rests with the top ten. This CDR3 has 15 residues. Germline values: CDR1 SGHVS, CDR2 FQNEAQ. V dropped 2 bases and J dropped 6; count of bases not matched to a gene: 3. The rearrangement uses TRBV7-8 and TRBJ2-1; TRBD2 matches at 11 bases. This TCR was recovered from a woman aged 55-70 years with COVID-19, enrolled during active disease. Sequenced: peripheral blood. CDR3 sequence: CASSLRLAGLNEQFF. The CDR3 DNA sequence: TGTGCCAGCAGCTTAAGACTAGCGGGGCTCAATGAGCAGTTCTTC.